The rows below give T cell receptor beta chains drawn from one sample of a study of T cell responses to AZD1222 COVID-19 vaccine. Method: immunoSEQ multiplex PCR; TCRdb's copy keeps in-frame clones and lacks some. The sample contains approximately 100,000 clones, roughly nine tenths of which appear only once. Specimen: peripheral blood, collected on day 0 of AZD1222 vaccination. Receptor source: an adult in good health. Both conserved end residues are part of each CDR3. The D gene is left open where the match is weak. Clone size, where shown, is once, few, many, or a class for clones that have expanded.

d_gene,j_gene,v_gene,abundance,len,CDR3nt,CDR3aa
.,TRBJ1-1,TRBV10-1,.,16,TGCGCCAACCCGGTGGGCCAGGGCATCTTGAACACTGAAGCTTTCTTT,CANPVGQGILNTEAFF
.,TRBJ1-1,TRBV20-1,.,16,TGCAGTGCTAGTAGGCCAGGGGCCCATGAGGACACTGAAGCTTTCTTT,CSASRPGAHEDTEAFF
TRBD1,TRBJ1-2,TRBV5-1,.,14,TGCGCCAGCAGCTTGGTTACAGGGGTAAGACGCTACACCTTC,CASSLVTGVRRYTF
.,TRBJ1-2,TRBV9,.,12,TGTGCCAGCAGCGCCGGGAGCTATGGCTACACCTTC,CASSAGSYGYTF
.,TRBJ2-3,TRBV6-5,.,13,TGTGCCAGCAGTTACTCGCGGGAAGATACGCAGTATTTT,CASSYSREDTQYF
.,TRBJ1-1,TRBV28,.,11,TGTGCCAGCATGAGGCCTGGGAGGGCTTTCTTT,CASMRPGRAFF
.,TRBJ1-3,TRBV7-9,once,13,TGTGCCAGCAGCTTAGGAGCAGGAAACACCATATATTTT,CASSLGAGNTIYF
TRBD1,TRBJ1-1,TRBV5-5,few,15,TGTGCCAGCAGCTCGGGACAGGGATTGGGAACTGAAGCTTTCTTT,CASSSGQGLGTEAFF
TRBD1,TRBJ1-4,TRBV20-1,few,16,TGCAGTGCTAGTACTGGAGGAAGGACAGGGGGCGAAAAACTGTTTTTT,CSASTGGRTGGEKLFF
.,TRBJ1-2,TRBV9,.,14,TGTGCCAGCAGCGTAGACGGGAGGAACTATGGCTACACCTTC,CASSVDGRNYGYTF
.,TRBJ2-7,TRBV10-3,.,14,TGTGCCATCAGTGCGGGGGACGGCTCCTACGAGCAGTACTTC,CAISAGDGSYEQYF
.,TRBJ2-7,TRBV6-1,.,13,TGTGCCAGCAGTGAAGCCCGGGACTACGAGCAGTACTTC,CASSEARDYEQYF
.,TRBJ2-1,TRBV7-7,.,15,TGTGCTAGCAGCTTTAGAGACAGGAGGGGGGATGAGCAGTTCTTC,CASSFRDRRGDEQFF
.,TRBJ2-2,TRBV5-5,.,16,TGTGCCAGCAGCTTTTTTAGGGGCCACGGTGGCGGAGAGCTGTTTTTT,CASSFFRGHGGGELFF
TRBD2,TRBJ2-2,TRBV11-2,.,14,TGTGCCAGCAGCTCAGGACTAGCGGGGGGCGGGCTGTTTTTT,CASSSGLAGGGLFF
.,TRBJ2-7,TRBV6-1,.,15,TGTGCCAGCAGTGAACAGAATAGCGGCTCCTACGAGCAGTACTTC,CASSEQNSGSYEQYF
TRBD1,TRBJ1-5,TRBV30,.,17,TGTGCCTGGGTAGGCCGTAACTGGGACAGCCTGAATCAGCCCCAGCATTTT,CAWVGRNWDSLNQPQHF